This TCR beta chain was sequenced during a study of OX40 agonist ivuxolimab in advanced cancers. Study context: Patients in the trial were receiving intravenous ivuxolimab every 2 weeks, at doses of 0.01 to 10 mg/kg. In three patients, partial responses were observed, one with hepatocellular carcinoma and two with cutaneous melanoma.

This table comes from immunoSEQ multiplex PCR, and its TCRdb copy is limited to in-frame clones, with some not included. The profile shows 70,000 or so clones, roughly 85% of them singletons. The CDR3 consists of 15 residues. Trimming removed 4 bases from V and 4 bases from J; junction bases left unmatched: 6. In germline, CDR1 is SQVTM, CDR2 ANQGSEA. The source is an adult with an advanced solid tumor such as melanoma, head and neck, liver or kidney cancer. Sequencing was performed on CD4+ or CD8+ T cells sorted from blood, taken in a trial of the OX40 agonist ivuxolimab. This chain connects TRBV29-1 to TRBJ2-6, with 8 nucleotides matching TRBD1. DNA for the CDR3: TGCAGCGTTGGGACAGGGTCGAAAGGGGCCAACGTCCTGACTTTC. The encoded protein is CSVGTGSKGANVLTF.